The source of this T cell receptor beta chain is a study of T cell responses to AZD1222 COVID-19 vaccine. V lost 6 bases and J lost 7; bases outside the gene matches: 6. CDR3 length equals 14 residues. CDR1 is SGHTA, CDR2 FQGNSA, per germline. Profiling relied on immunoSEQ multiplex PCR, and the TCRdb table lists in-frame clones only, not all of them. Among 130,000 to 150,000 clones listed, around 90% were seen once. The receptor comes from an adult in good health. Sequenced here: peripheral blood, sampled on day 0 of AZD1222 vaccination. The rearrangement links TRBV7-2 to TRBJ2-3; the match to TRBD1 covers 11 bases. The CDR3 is CASSPDRGRHTQYF. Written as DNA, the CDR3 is TGTGCCAGCAGTCCGGACAGGGGGCGCCATACGCAGTATTTT. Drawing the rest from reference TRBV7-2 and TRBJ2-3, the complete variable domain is GAGVSQSPSNKVTEKGKDVELRCDPISGHTALYWYRQSLGQGLEFLIYFQGNSAPDKSGLPSDRFSAERTGGSVSTLTIQRTQQEDSAVYLCASSPDRGRHTQYFGPGTRLTVL.